This entry concerns a single T cell receptor beta chain. This clone was seen many times. Its antigen is currently not known. There are no base qualities to consult, and no much larger clone falls within one base. TCRbeta CDR3 regions were amplified from genomic DNA by means of the immunoSEQ Assay, a bias-controlled multiplex PCR. Processing in the source paper ran as follows. Nucleated cell counts per sample were estimated from amplification of reference gene primers within the assay. To quantify the absolute abundance of each unique TCRbeta CDR3 rearrangement, sequence reads were collapsed and filtered. For each sample, productive Simpson clonality was calculated by taking the square root of Simpson's diversity index across productive rearrangements. TCRdb holds this immuneACCESS table with in-frame rearrangements only. Some clones are missing; in checked studies, unresolved V genes explain under half, and the rest has no known cause. That table furnishes V, J and clone size, whereas the DNA furnished D and trimming. For this sample there are a few hundred thousand clones; approximately 79% appear just once. Approximately 5.3% of the sample is taken by the ten largest.

Each collaborating institution followed its own protocols to collect whole blood in K2EDTA tubes. For TCRbeta analysis, collaborator samples were shipped as frozen whole blood, as isolated PBMCs, or as DNA extracted from either sample type. The data originate from a study of blood T cell repertoires in COVID-19 (dated by TCRdb to about 2020). About the study as a whole: Samples covering the acute and convalescent phases of COVID-19 were provided by collaborators in the United States, Italy and Spain. The prospective study material was composed of cDNA or gDNA derived from T cells, B-cell-depleted T cells, or PBMCs. Subjects who had been exposed to COVID-19, were actively infected with it, or had recovered from it provided the deeply sampled blood TCRbeta repertoires that made up the dataset. The repertoires were made available in a free public database intended to serve as a resource for research on the immune response to SARS-CoV-2. The samples were drawn from the first 160 participants of the ongoing ImmuneRACE study and from under 1,500 subjects provided by 6 global collaborators. The sample metadata nearly always contained a de-identified subject ID, COVID-19 status, age in years and sex. HLA class I and class II types, where available, came from metadata supplied by the sample provider rather than from assay-based typing. General findings and caveats noted by the study authors: The quantity of clinical and demographic metadata differed by source and by participant and was supplied without curation.

V gives up 0 bases and J gives up 11 bases, and the segment between their germline ends measures 20 bases. From the cysteine through the phenylalanine, the CDR3 covers 15 amino acids. The DNA shown is the 45-base CDR3, in frame from base 1. CDR1 is given as SGHDT and CDR2 as YYEEEE, both from the germline V gene. The sequencing input was peripheral blood. The sequence is built from TRBV5-6 and TRBJ1-2; TRBD1 is possibly the D segment (5 matching bases). The TCR was taken from a human donor in a cohort sampled during active COVID-19. The DNA reads TGTGCCAGCAGCTTGGAAGGGGACGGGGGGTATGATTACACCTTC. This gives the protein CASSLEGDGGYDYTF.